The 27 T cell receptor beta chains below all came from one sample that was sequenced in a study of blood T cells in healthy people across ages. Through a sample-barcoded 5' primer and a J-beta primer mix, a second PCR was run for roughly 6 to 11 cycles. A single record per CDR3 protein comes from TCRdb applying MiXCR to the 5' RACE reads. The sample lists some 920,000 distinct CDR3 sequences, just over 50% occurring once. Material: blood. The receptor source for this set is a woman aged 60-70 years in good health.

The chain is built from TRBV29-1 and TRBJ1-1, with a possible D match to TRBD1 (6 bases). Trimming took 5 bases from V and 4 from J, leaving 14 bases between them. Per the germline V gene, CDR1 is SQVTM and CDR2 is ANQGSEA. This CDR3 has 13 amino acids. Here the CDR3 DNA reads TGCAGCGTTCTGGGGCAGGGGAGCACTGAAGCTTTCTTT. This translates into CSVLGQGSTEAFF.

The chain has TRBV4-3 and TRBJ2-1; weak D call: TRBD1 (5 bases). V dropped 0 bases and J dropped 6 bases, with 9 bases sitting between them. This CDR3 region has 14 residues. Germline V gene lookup returns CDR1 LGHNA and CDR2 YSLEER. The CDR3, as DNA: TGCGCCAGCAGCCAAGAGACAGCCCTCAATGAGCAGTTCTTC. Encoded protein: CASSQETALNEQFF.

V gene TRBV20-1 combines with J gene TRBJ2-7; 13 bases map to TRBD2. Per the germline V gene, CDR1 is DFQATT and CDR2 is SNEGSKA (reference sequence). This CDR3 contains 15 residues. J was trimmed by 5 bases and V by 3 bases; bases with no gene match: 7. CDR3: CSASGTSGRANEQYF. CDR3 DNA sequence: TGCAGTGCTAGCGGTACTAGCGGGAGGGCCAACGAGCAGTACTTC.

The gene calls are TRBV16 and TRBJ2-7; 7 bases are a match to TRBD2. Germline lookup yields CDR1 KGHSY and CDR2 FQNENV. This CDR3 has 16 amino acids. With V trimmed by 1 base and J by 2 bases, 8 bases remained unmatched. DNA for the CDR3: TGTGCCAGCAGCCAATTAGGGGAGGGGAGAGCCTACGAGCAGTACTTC. Translating gives CASSQLGEGRAYEQYF.

The gene calls are TRBV24-1 and TRBJ2-3; 7 bases are a match to TRBD1. The V and J ends lost 3 bases and 6 bases, in that order; junction bases with no gene match: 14. Germline-derived CDR1 and CDR2 are KGHDR and SFDVKD. The CDR3 is made up of 17 amino acids. CDR3: CATSDLADRVQLDTQYF. The CDR3 coding sequence is TGTGCCACCAGTGATCTGGCTGACAGGGTCCAGCTTGATACGCAGTATTTT.

This sequence joins TRBV5-1 and TRBJ1-2; 11 nucleotides align to TRBD1. Trimming took 6 bases from V and 6 from J; bases not matched to a gene: 10. This CDR3 has 15 amino acids. From germline, CDR1 is SGHRS and CDR2 YFSETQ. CDR3 sequence: CASTGQGALNHGYTF. In nucleotides, the CDR3 is TGCGCCAGCACCGGACAGGGGGCGCTCAACCATGGCTACACCTTC.

As for this clonotype: One junction end does not reproduce the germline sequence, and a read error may be involved. The chain couples TRBV6-1 to TRBJ2-7, with 9 positions matching TRBD2. Germline V gene data show CDR1 as MNHNS and CDR2 as SASEGT. This CDR3 has 13 amino acids. This chain's CDR3 is CVSGQREDYEQYF. The CDR3 nucleotides are TGTGTCAGCGGCCAGCGGGAGGACTACGAGCAGTACTTC.

The chain links TRBV5-1 to TRBJ2-5, with unresolved D. Between the trimmed V and J ends, which lost 1 base and 4 bases, there was a span of 14 bases. Per germline, CDR1 SGHRS and CDR2 YFSETQ. The length of the CDR3 is 15 residues. CDR3 DNA sequence: TGCGCCAGCAGCTTGTCCTCGGGCGCGGCAGAGACCCAGTACTTC. It encodes CASSLSSGAAETQYF.

This clonotype was seen a handful of times. This chain joins TRBV29-1 and TRBJ2-5; 13 positions match TRBD2. The CDR3 is 13 residues long. CDR1 is SQVTM and CDR2 is ANQGSEA in the germline V gene. J was trimmed by 2 bases and V by 6 bases; bases with no gene match: 0. CDR3 bases: TGCAGCGTGACTAGCGGGGGGCAAGAGACCCAGTACTTC. Its translation is CSVTSGGQETQYF. The whole variable domain, remainder taken from reference TRBV29-1 and TRBJ2-5, is SAVISQKPSRDICQRGTSLTIQCQVDSQVTMMFWYRQQPGQSLTLIATANQGSEATYESGFVIDKFPISRPNLTFSTLTVSNMSPEDSSIYLCSVTSGGQETQYFGPGTRLLVL.

V and J are TRBV30 and TRBJ1-5; weak D call: TRBD1 (6 bases). Germline V CDR1 and CDR2: GTSNPN, SVGIG (reference sequence). This CDR3 comprises 14 residues. Between the trimmed V and J ends, which lost 0 bases and 7 bases, there was a span of 13 bases. In nucleotides, the CDR3 is TGTGCCTGGAGTGTGGGGGCGGGCCAGCAGCCCCAGCATTTT. Amino acids: CAWSVGAGQQPQHF.

This clonotype came up a few times. This rearrangement joins TRBV20-1 to TRBJ2-7, with 9 bases lining up with TRBD2. Germline-derived CDR1 and CDR2 are DFQATT and SNEGSKA (reference sequence). The junction had 10 bases not matched to a gene; V was cut back by 6 bases and J by 4 bases. The CDR3 runs 14 residues. The CDR3 region is CSADAAGGFYEQYF. In DNA form, the CDR3 reads TGCAGTGCCGACGCGGCGGGAGGGTTTTACGAGCAGTACTTC.

This clonotype was counted only a few times. The V and J genes are TRBV4-2 and TRBJ2-1; TRBD2 matches 12 bases. With 2 bases clipped from V and 1 base from J, the junction kept 3 bases outside the gene matches. The length of the CDR3 is 17 residues. Looked up from germline, CDR1 is LGHNA and CDR2 is YNFKEQ. In nucleotides, the CDR3 is TGTGCCAGCAGCCAAAGACTAGCGGGGGCTTCCTACAATGAGCAGTTCTTC. Translating gives CASSQRLAGASYNEQFF.

The V gene is TRBV10-3, the J gene TRBJ2-7; 9 bases line up with TRBD2. CDR1 and CDR2 from the germline V gene are ENHRY and SYGVKD. J lost 2 bases, V lost 0 bases, and 2 bases had no gene match. CDR3 length: 15 amino acids. CDR3 amino acids: CAISESSGRTYEQYF. CDR3 nucleotide sequence: TGTGCCATCAGTGAGTCTAGCGGGAGAACCTACGAGCAGTACTTC.

This clonotype has more than one count but fewer than ten. V is TRBV18 and J is TRBJ2-3; unclear D gene. CDR1 KGHSH and CDR2 LQKENI come from the germline V gene. Trimming shortened V by 0 bases and J by 4 bases, and 5 bases separated the two germline ends. The CDR3 is 13 residues long. The CDR3 sequence is CASSPPVSDTQYF. DNA of the CDR3: TGTGCCAGCTCACCACCGGTCTCAGATACGCAGTATTTT. Complete variable domain (other parts from reference TRBV18 and TRBJ2-3): NAGVMQNPRHLVRRRGQEARLRCSPMKGHSHVYWYRQLPEEGLKFMVYLQKENIIDESGMPKERFSAEFPKEGPSILRIQQVVRGDSAAYFCASSPPVSDTQYFGPGTRLTVL.

J is TRBJ2-3 and V is TRBV3-1; no clear D. Trimming shortened V by 3 bases and J by 5 bases, and 12 bases separated the two germline ends. CDR1 is LGHDT and CDR2 is YNNKEL in the germline V gene (reference sequence). CDR3 length equals 14 residues. In DNA, the CDR3 is TGTGCCAGCAGCCATGTGGAAGGCGAAGATACGCAGTATTTT. It translates to CASSHVEGEDTQYF.

The chain couples TRBV7-6 to TRBJ2-5; the match to TRBD2 covers 13 bases. CDR3 length equals 17 residues. V was clipped by 2 bases and J by 0 bases; unmatched bases: 3. In germline, CDR1 is SGHVS, CDR2 FNYEAQ. The CDR3 DNA reads TGTGCCAGCAGCTTAATGGGACTAGCGGGGTACCAAGAGACCCAGTACTTC. Translated, it gives CASSLMGLAGYQETQYF.

The chain combines TRBV14 with TRBJ2-5, with 13 positions matching TRBD2. From germline, CDR1 is SGHDN and CDR2 FVKESK. This CDR3 has 18 amino acids. Trimming at V came to 3 bases and at J to 11 bases, leaving 18 bases not matched to a gene. The CDR3: CASSHRTRLAGGGNEQYF. DNA for the CDR3: TGTGCCAGCAGCCATCGCACCCGACTAGCGGGAGGTGGCAATGAGCAGTACTTC.

The genes are TRBV7-9 and TRBJ2-5; 12 bases are a match to TRBD2. Germline V gene lookup returns CDR1 SEHNR and CDR2 FQNEAQ (reference sequence). Losses at the gene ends were 5 bases for V and 1 base for J; bases not matched to a gene: 5. The CDR3 spans 16 residues. CDR3 sequence (DNA): TGTGCCAGCAGCACCGGACTAGCGGGGCTCCAAGAGACCCAGTACTTC. This gives the protein CASSTGLAGLQETQYF.

This clonotype was picked up one time. This chain connects TRBV24-1 to TRBJ2-3; 8 bases line up with TRBD1. The germline V gene has CDR1 KGHDR and CDR2 SFDVKD. This CDR3 comprises 16 residues. J gave up 12 bases and V 4 bases, and 17 bases lay outside the gene matches. The CDR3 reads CATSDHRQGYDSVQYF. The CDR3 nucleotides are TGTGCCACCAGTGACCACCGACAGGGGTACGATTCAGTTCAGTATTTT.

This rearrangement joins TRBV7-2 to TRBJ1-4, with D hard to call. Germline CDR1 is SGHTA and CDR2 is FQGNSA. Deletions cut 2 bases from V and 7 bases from J, with 14 bases between. The CDR3 totals 15 residues. CDR3 sequence (DNA): TGTGCCAGCAGCTTAACCGGACTTTCTTCTGAAAAACTGTTTTTT. As protein: CASSLTGLSSEKLFF. Looking up the rest from reference TRBV7-2 and TRBJ1-4 gives the full variable domain: GAGVSQSPSNKVTEKGKDVELRCDPISGHTALYWYRQSLGQGLEFLIYFQGNSAPDKSGLPSDRFSAERTGGSVSTLTIQRTQQEDSAVYLCASSLTGLSSEKLFFGSGTQLSVL.

The V call is TRBV2, the J call TRBJ2-5; perhaps TRBD2 as D (6 bases). Trimming removed 8 bases from V and 7 bases from J, with 11 bases in between. The CDR3 is made up of 11 amino acids. Germline V CDR1 and CDR2: SNHLY, FYNNEI. The CDR3 loop is CASGTLWTQYF. The CDR3 DNA sequence: TGTGCCAGCGGGACTTTGTGGACCCAGTACTTC. Filled out from reference TRBV2 and TRBJ2-5, the complete variable domain reads EPEVTQTPSHQVTQMGQEVILRCVPISNHLYFYWYRQILGQKVEFLVSFYNNEISEKSEIFDDQFSVERPDGSNFTLKIRSTKLEDSAMYFCASGTLWTQYFGPGTRLLVL.

This chain connects TRBV10-2 to TRBJ2-3; a weak D match, TRBD2 (7 bases). The CDR3 totals 15 residues. Germline V lookup: CDR1 WSHSY, CDR2 SAAADI. V was clipped by 2 bases and J by 4 bases, with 13 bases between them. This CDR3 reads CASSEVGGAPDTQYF. CDR3 nucleotide sequence: TGCGCCAGCAGTGAGGTTGGGGGGGCCCCAGATACGCAGTATTTT.

J is TRBJ1-1 and V is TRBV6-6; D may be TRBD1 (6 bases). The CDR3 contains 13 residues. CDR1 is MNHNY, CDR2 SVGAGI, per germline (reference sequence). V was trimmed by 7 bases and J by 6 bases, leaving 15 bases between them. For the CDR3, the DNA is TGTGCCAGCACTCAACTGGGGGGCGCTGAAGCTTTCTTT. Translation gives CASTQLGGAEAFF.

This clonotype appeared a few times. The chain links TRBV3-1 to TRBJ1-5; D gene ambiguous. Between the trimmed V and J ends, which lost 1 base and 4 bases, there was a span of 11 bases. This CDR3 has 15 residues. From germline, CDR1 is LGHDT and CDR2 YNNKEL (reference sequence). For the CDR3, the DNA is TGTGCCAGCAGCCAAGTCCCAGGTGGGAATCAGCCCCAGCATTTT. Its translation is CASSQVPGGNQPQHF. Together with reference TRBV3-1 and TRBJ1-5, the CDR3 gives the full variable domain: DTAVSQTPKYLVTQMGNDKSIKCEQNLGHDTMYWYKQDSKKFLKIMFSYNNKELIINETVPNRFSPKSPDKAHLNLHINSLELGDSAVYFCASSQVPGGNQPQHFGDGTRLSIL.

The chain joins TRBV29-1 to TRBJ2-1; perhaps D is TRBD1 or TRBD2 (5 bases each). Looked up from germline, CDR1 is SQVTM and CDR2 is ANQGSEA. This CDR3 is 12 amino acids long. The germline V and J ends were trimmed by 4 bases and 9 bases, with 13 bases remaining between them. The CDR3 region is CSVGEWDAEQFF. DNA for the CDR3: TGCAGCGTTGGTGAGTGGGACGCTGAGCAGTTCTTC.

The CDR3 here is CASSNAGTSGRDEQFF. The CDR3 DNA follows: TGTGCCAGCAGCAACGCCGGGACTAGCGGGAGGGATGAGCAGTTCTTC. The chain couples TRBV21-1 to TRBJ2-1; the tabulated D call, TRBD2, remains unverified against the DNA. TRBV21-1 is reported as a pseudogene. The CDR3 sequence is 16 residues long.

The sample holds a few counts of this clonotype. The chain uses TRBV28 and TRBJ2-7, with a tentative D call TRBD2 (6 bases). Germline V gene data show CDR1 as MDHEN and CDR2 as SYDVKM. The CDR3 is 13 amino acids. Trimming took off 7 bases at V and 4 bases at J, with 14 bases between the two ends. In DNA form, the CDR3 reads TGTGCCAGCACCGACACCGGGGGTTACGAGCAGTACTTC. Its translation is CASTDTGGYEQYF.